The following is a T cell receptor beta chain sequence with its context. Trimming took 5 bases from V and 4 from J, leaving 10 bases between them. Germline V gene sequence: CDR1 PRHDT, CDR2 FYEKMQ (reference sequence). The CDR3 covers 13 residues. Only in-frame clones appear in the TCRdb table, and some are missing; sequencing was by immunoSEQ multiplex PCR. The sample has around 270,000 clones, less than 90% seen once; the top ten hold about 1.5%. This sample was included in a study of blood T cell repertoires in COVID-19. Material for sequencing was peripheral blood. The chain has TRBV13 and TRBJ2-3; D is unclear. The clonotype originates from a middle-aged woman who had recovered from COVID-19. The CDR3 region is CASSLGGADTQYF. The CDR3, as DNA: TGTGCCAGCAGCCTTGGCGGCGCAGATACGCAGTATTTT.